This TCR beta chain appears in the sequencing data of a study of cytomegalovirus exposure and HLA in healthy donors. Study-wide context: Roughly 85 million unique TCRs from HLA-typed donors made up an early data release. General study points: As a later analysis showed, a missense DCLRE1C variant was linked to trimming of TCR beta V- and J-genes.

This clone came up once. The antigen is not known. CDR3 length: 12 residues. Trimming stripped 4 bases from V and 1 base from J, with 7 bases between. From germline, CDR1 is SQVTM and CDR2 ANQGSEA. PCR was performed using 60 Vbeta and 13 Jbeta primers. Sequenced by immunoSEQ multiplex PCR; TCRdb stores in-frame clones only, minus some. The sample lists some 130,000 clones, about four fifths seen once, with 0.55% to 0.75% in the top ten. Sequencing was carried out using PBMCs. The TCR originated in a man younger than 35 in good health and CMV-seronegative. The chain couples TRBV29-1 to TRBJ1-1; D remains ambiguous. CDR3 coding DNA: TGCAGCGTTGGGGCAGCGAACACTGAAGCTTTCTTT. It encodes CSVGAANTEAFF.